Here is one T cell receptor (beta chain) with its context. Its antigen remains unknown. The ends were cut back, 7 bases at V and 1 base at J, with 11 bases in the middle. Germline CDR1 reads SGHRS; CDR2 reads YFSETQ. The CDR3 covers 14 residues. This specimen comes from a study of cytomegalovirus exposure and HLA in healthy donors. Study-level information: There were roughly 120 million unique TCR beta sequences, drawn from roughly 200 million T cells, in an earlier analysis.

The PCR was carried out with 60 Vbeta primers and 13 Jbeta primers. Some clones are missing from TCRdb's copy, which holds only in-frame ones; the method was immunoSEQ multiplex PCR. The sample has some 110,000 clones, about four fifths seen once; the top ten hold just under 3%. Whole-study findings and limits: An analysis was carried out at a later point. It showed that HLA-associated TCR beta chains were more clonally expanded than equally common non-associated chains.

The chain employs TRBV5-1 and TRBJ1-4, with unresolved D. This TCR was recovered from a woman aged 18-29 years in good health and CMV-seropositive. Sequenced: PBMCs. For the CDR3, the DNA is TGCGCCAGCCGGTGGGCGGGAACTAATGAAAAACTGTTTTTT. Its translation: CASRWAGTNEKLFF.